Listed below are T cell receptor beta chains from one sample, sequenced in a study of early T cells in non-severe SARS-CoV-2 infection. TCRdb re-called the 5' RACE reads with MiXCR, one entry per CDR3 protein. This table holds under 45,000 distinct CDR3 sequences, 6% to 7.5% found once. The sample here was whole blood, taken at baseline. These TCRs come from an adult who was a healthcare worker with PCR-confirmed SARS-CoV-2 infection or an uninfected control (not recorded which). The CDR3 runs from the conserved cysteine through the conserved F or W. D genes are given only for firm matches. Size is stated for part of the rows, as once, few or many counts, or as a class when the clone is expanded.

length: 12
size: NA
D: NA
J: TRBJ2-1
V: TRBV6-6
CDR3: CASNTGLDEQFF
DNA: TGTGCCAGCAATACAGGGTTGGATGAGCAGTTCTTC

length: 15
size: many
D: NA
J: TRBJ1-5
V: TRBV19
CDR3: CASSIGNYGNQPQHF
DNA: TGTGCCAGTAGTATTGGAAACTATGGCAATCAGCCCCAGCATTTT

length: 13
size: many
D: NA
J: TRBJ2-2
V: TRBV12-3/TRBV12-4
CDR3: CATGGTNTGELFF
DNA: TGTGCCACTGGGGGCACGAACACCGGGGAGCTGTTTTTT

length: 13
size: NA
D: TRBD1
J: TRBJ2-3
V: TRBV3-1
CDR3: CASSTGDTDTQYF
DNA: TGTGCCAGCAGTACAGGGGACACAGATACGCAGTATTTT

length: 19
size: few
D: TRBD1
J: TRBJ2-3
V: TRBV14
CDR3: CASSQGRFRTGGATDTQYF
DNA: TGTGCCAGCAGCCAAGGAAGGTTTCGGACAGGGGGTGCAACAGATACGCAGTATTTT

length: 14
size: many
D: TRBD2
J: TRBJ2-1
V: TRBV29-1
CDR3: CSVQGLAGVNEQFF
DNA: TGCAGCGTTCAAGGACTAGCGGGCGTCAATGAGCAGTTCTTC

length: 17
size: NA
D: NA
J: TRBJ1-1
V: TRBV3-1
CDR3: CASSPTAGGGAKTEAFF
DNA: TGTGCCAGCAGCCCAACTGCGGGAGGGGGGGCGAAAACTGAAGCTTTCTTT

length: 13
size: many
D: NA
J: TRBJ2-5
V: TRBV5-1
CDR3: CASSLDWGETQYF
DNA: TGCGCCAGCAGCTTGGATTGGGGGGAGACCCAGTACTTC

length: 13
size: many
D: NA
J: TRBJ1-2
V: TRBV28
CDR3: CASSLKGFYGYTF
DNA: TGTGCCAGCAGTTTAAAAGGATTCTATGGCTACACCTTC

length: 14
size: few
D: NA
J: TRBJ2-2
V: TRBV10-3
CDR3: CAISEFLISGELFF
DNA: TGTGCCATCAGTGAGTTCCTCATATCCGGGGAGCTGTTTTTT

length: 13
size: few
D: NA
J: TRBJ1-5
V: TRBV20-1
CDR3: CSATGAGNQPQHF
DNA: TGCAGTGCTACCGGGGCTGGCAATCAGCCCCAGCATTTT

length: 13
size: few
D: TRBD1
J: TRBJ1-2
V: TRBV10-2
CDR3: CASGRTGNYGYTF
DNA: TGCGCCAGCGGTCGGACAGGGAACTATGGCTACACCTTC

length: 15
size: NA
D: NA
J: TRBJ1-5
V: TRBV28
CDR3: CASSLLGPGYQPQHF
DNA: TGTGCCAGCAGTTTATTAGGACCGGGCTATCAGCCCCAGCATTTT

length: 12
size: few
D: TRBD2
J: TRBJ2-1
V: TRBV20-1
CDR3: CSAIAGGHEQFF
DNA: TGCAGTGCTATAGCGGGAGGGCATGAGCAGTTCTTC

length: 20
size: NA
D: NA
J: TRBJ1-1
V: TRBV3-1
CDR3: CASSQVGSGTGRIGWTEAFF
DNA: TGTGCCAGCAGCCAAGTCGGTTCTGGTACAGGACGAATTGGATGGACTGAAGCTTTCTTT

length: 14
size: many
D: TRBD2
J: TRBJ2-7
V: TRBV20-1
CDR3: CSARARDYPYEQYF
DNA: TGCAGTGCTAGAGCCCGGGACTACCCCTACGAGCAGTACTTC

length: 14
size: NA
D: NA
J: TRBJ1-1
V: TRBV6-1
CDR3: CASMSSGRATEAFF
DNA: TGTGCCAGCATGAGCTCAGGGAGAGCCACTGAAGCTTTCTTT

length: 13
size: many
D: TRBD2
J: TRBJ2-7
V: TRBV20-1
CDR3: CSELAEASYEQYF
DNA: TGCAGCGAACTAGCGGAGGCCTCCTACGAGCAGTACTTC

length: 14
size: many
D: NA
J: TRBJ1-1
V: TRBV7-7
CDR3: CASSLDGMNTEAFF
DNA: TGTGCTAGCAGCTTAGACGGAATGAACACTGAAGCTTTCTTT

length: 16
size: few
D: NA
J: TRBJ2-4
V: TRBV28
CDR3: CASSLWGGQIQNIQYF
DNA: TGTGCCAGCAGTTTATGGGGCGGACAGATACAAAACATTCAGTACTTC

length: 11
size: NA
D: NA
J: TRBJ1-1
V: TRBV28
CDR3: CASSLLGEAFF
DNA: TGTGCCAGCAGTTTACTAGGTGAAGCTTTCTTT

length: 13
size: few
D: NA
J: TRBJ2-7
V: TRBV12-3/TRBV12-4
CDR3: CASSLSGSYEQYF
DNA: TGTGCCAGCAGCCTCTCGGGCTCCTACGAGCAGTACTTC

length: 14
size: few
D: TRBD2
J: TRBJ2-5
V: TRBV29-1
CDR3: CSVGTSGHQETQYF
DNA: TGCAGCGTCGGGACTAGCGGGCACCAAGAGACCCAGTACTTC

length: 14
size: many
D: NA
J: TRBJ1-1
V: TRBV20-1
CDR3: CSAKPQGRIAEAFF
DNA: TGCAGTGCTAAACCACAGGGTAGGATCGCTGAAGCTTTCTTT

length: 14
size: NA
D: TRBD1
J: TRBJ1-5
V: TRBV28
CDR3: CASSPRTGYQPQHF
DNA: TGTGCCAGCAGTCCACGGACAGGGTATCAGCCCCAGCATTTT

length: 14
size: NA
D: TRBD1
J: TRBJ2-7
V: TRBV6-5
CDR3: CASNSRDSSYEQYF
DNA: TGTGCCAGTAACTCCCGGGACAGCTCCTACGAGCAGTACTTC

length: 16
size: many
D: NA
J: TRBJ2-3
V: TRBV11-2
CDR3: CASSLGRSTSTDTQYF
DNA: TGTGCCAGCAGCCTAGGTCGCAGTACTAGCACAGATACGCAGTATTTT

length: 14
size: NA
D: NA
J: TRBJ1-1
V: TRBV2
CDR3: CASSEAGYGAEAFF
DNA: TGTGCCAGCAGTGAAGCAGGTTATGGCGCTGAAGCTTTCTTT

length: 15
size: few
D: TRBD2
J: TRBJ2-1
V: TRBV11-3
CDR3: CASSASSGSRNEQFF
DNA: TGTGCCAGCAGCGCGTCTAGCGGGAGCAGGAATGAGCAGTTCTTC

length: 15
size: few
D: TRBD2
J: TRBJ2-1
V: TRBV24-1
CDR3: CATSDPSGPDNEQFF
DNA: TGTGCCACCAGTGATCCTAGCGGACCAGACAATGAGCAGTTCTTC

length: 15
size: few
D: TRBD1
J: TRBJ1-4
V: TRBV19
CDR3: CASSTTGARGLQLFF
DNA: TGTGCCAGTAGTACTACAGGGGCACGAGGGTTACAACTGTTTTTT

length: 16
size: few
D: NA
J: TRBJ2-7
V: TRBV27
CDR3: CASIDRGAGTAYEQYF
DNA: TGTGCCAGCATCGATAGGGGGGCGGGAACCGCCTACGAGCAGTACTTC

length: 16
size: NA
D: NA
J: TRBJ2-3
V: TRBV20-1
CDR3: CSARDLWQRWADTQYF
DNA: TGCAGTGCTAGAGATCTCTGGCAGCGGTGGGCAGATACGCAGTATTTT

length: 16
size: NA
D: NA
J: TRBJ2-1
V: TRBV14
CDR3: CASSPEPTDPYNEQFF
DNA: TGTGCCAGCAGCCCGGAGCCGACAGATCCCTACAATGAGCAGTTCTTC

length: 16
size: many
D: NA
J: TRBJ2-3
V: TRBV24-1
CDR3: CATSDRGRVSTDTQYF
DNA: TGTGCCACCAGTGATAGGGGCAGGGTCAGCACAGATACGCAGTATTTT

length: 16
size: NA
D: NA
J: TRBJ1-2
V: TRBV4-2
CDR3: CASSQVAPGLDYGYTF
DNA: TGTGCCAGCAGCCAAGTGGCCCCAGGATTAGACTATGGCTACACCTTC

length: 15
size: few
D: NA
J: TRBJ2-3
V: TRBV18
CDR3: CASSPPASRTDTQYF
DNA: TGTGCCAGCTCACCACCGGCCTCCCGCACAGATACGCAGTATTTT

length: 15
size: NA
D: NA
J: TRBJ2-2
V: TRBV6-4
CDR3: CASSEDGGPTGELFF
DNA: TGTGCCAGCAGTGAAGATGGGGGGCCCACCGGGGAGCTGTTTTTT

length: 14
size: NA
D: TRBD1
J: TRBJ1-6
V: TRBV6-6
CDR3: CASSHGQDNSPLHF
DNA: TGTGCCAGCAGCCACGGACAGGACAATTCACCCCTCCACTTT

length: 14
size: few
D: TRBD1
J: TRBJ1-2
V: TRBV5-1
CDR3: CASSLDRGENGYTF
DNA: TGCGCCAGCAGCTTGGACAGGGGCGAAAATGGCTACACCTTC

length: 13
size: many
D: NA
J: TRBJ1-1
V: TRBV27
CDR3: CASSTKGGTEAFF
DNA: TGTGCCAGCAGCACAAAAGGGGGAACTGAAGCTTTCTTT

length: 15
size: many
D: NA
J: TRBJ2-5
V: TRBV28
CDR3: CASSPWGASQETQYF
DNA: TGTGCCAGCAGCCCGTGGGGCGCGTCACAAGAGACCCAGTACTTC

length: 14
size: NA
D: NA
J: TRBJ2-3
V: TRBV6-5
CDR3: CASNQKTSTDTQYF
DNA: TGTGCCAGCAATCAGAAAACCAGCACAGATACGCAGTATTTT

length: 13
size: NA
D: NA
J: TRBJ2-1
V: TRBV7-3
CDR3: CASSLYQGTEQFF
DNA: TGTGCCAGCAGCTTATACCAGGGGACTGAGCAGTTCTTC

length: 12
size: many
D: NA
J: TRBJ2-7
V: TRBV10-3
CDR3: CAISGGSYEQYF
DNA: TGTGCCATCAGTGGGGGGAGTTACGAGCAGTACTTC

length: 13
size: many
D: NA
J: TRBJ2-3
V: TRBV20-1
CDR3: CSASLRSKGTQYF
DNA: TGCAGTGCTAGCCTGAGGTCTAAGGGTACGCAGTATTTT

length: 13
size: few
D: NA
J: TRBJ2-7
V: TRBV6-5
CDR3: CASSHTPSYEQYF
DNA: TGTGCCAGCAGCCATACTCCTAGCTACGAGCAGTACTTC

length: 16
size: NA
D: NA
J: TRBJ2-5
V: TRBV14
CDR3: CASSQDAGGLRETQYF
DNA: TGTGCCAGCAGCCAAGATGCCGGGGGCCTGAGAGAGACCCAGTACTTC

length: 15
size: NA
D: TRBD1
J: TRBJ2-3
V: TRBV14
CDR3: CASSQRTGPGDTQYF
DNA: TGTGCCAGCAGCCAACGGACAGGGCCGGGGGATACGCAGTATTTT

length: 15
size: few
D: NA
J: TRBJ2-5
V: TRBV3-1
CDR3: CASSQDRQVFQTQYF
DNA: TGTGCCAGCAGCCAAGATCGCCAGGTCTTCCAGACCCAGTACTTC

length: 15
size: many
D: NA
J: TRBJ1-1
V: TRBV29-1
CDR3: CSVEDLQALRTEAFF
DNA: TGCAGCGTTGAAGATCTTCAGGCCCTTCGGACTGAAGCTTTCTTT

length: 14
size: few
D: NA
J: TRBJ2-2
V: TRBV5-4
CDR3: CAGSIIGGTGELFF
DNA: TGTGCCGGATCTATAATAGGGGGGACCGGGGAGCTGTTTTTT

length: 15
size: few
D: TRBD2
J: TRBJ2-3
V: TRBV28
CDR3: CASSWASGSSGTQYF
DNA: TGTGCCAGCAGTTGGGCTAGCGGGAGTTCGGGTACGCAGTATTTT

length: 14
size: few
D: NA
J: TRBJ1-1
V: TRBV29-1
CDR3: CSVKQVNMNTEAFF
DNA: TGCAGCGTCAAACAGGTTAACATGAACACTGAAGCTTTCTTT

length: 12
size: NA
D: NA
J: TRBJ2-3
V: TRBV5-4
CDR3: CASSLSEGTQYF
DNA: TGTGCCAGCAGCTTGTCGGAGGGTACGCAGTATTTT